This T cell receptor beta chain was found in a study of T-cell reconstitution after alpha-beta-depleted transplantation in children (dated by TCRdb to 2016 to 2017). With regard to the full study: Using TCR repertoire profiling, the study quantitatively followed how T-cell immune reconstitution unfolded in children after TCRalphabeta/CD19-depleted allogeneic hematopoietic cell transplantation.

What the study reported, not specific to this receptor: The frequencies of hyperexpanded clones fell over the following months, and after one year, T-cell counts and TCRbeta diversity were mostly attributed to newly produced T cells. The high TCRbeta diversity at day 60 in some patients was ascribed to recipient T cells and intrathymic progenitors that had survived conditioning. The apparently early recovery of alphabetaT-cell counts about two months after transplant reportedly depended on only several hundred rapidly expanded clones that came from non-depleted graft cells.

The treatment or condition label here, explained by the study, means: allogeneic hematopoietic cell transplantation with graft depleted of TCRalphabeta T cells and CD19 B cells. The children who served as transplant recipients had been given grafts of TCRalphabeta/CD19-depleted allogeneic hematopoietic cells. For CDR1 and CDR2, the germline V gene (reference sequence) lists SGHNT and YYREEE. Between the V and J ends, shortened by 6 bases and 5 bases respectively, the junction contains 17 bases. The CDR3, from cysteine to phenylalanine, totals 14 residues. The CDR3 DNA has 42 bases and is translated from base 1. This clonotype appeared a few times. The specificity of this receptor is unknown. Per-base qualities were not stored, and no clone one base away is much larger. The library was obtained by PCR. TCRdb names Illumina HiSeq 2500 as the instrument used. To normalize quantification of the TCRbeta repertoire, the TCR libraries were built with molecular barcoding that relied on unique molecular identifiers. TCRdb reworked the public reads: Q25 trimming with fastp, MiXCR clone assembly, productive beta chains retained. Every entry covers one CDR3 protein and lists the most common genes and DNA from its rows. The sample table contains about 250,000 distinct CDR3 sequences; only one count was recorded for about 24% of them. 4% to 5.5% of the sample belongs to the ten largest clones.

This material consisted of PBMCs, mostly from graft donor cells, taken 360 days after TCRalphabeta/CD19-depleted stem cell transplant. The chain is assembled from TRBV5-4 and TRBJ2-5, with TRBD1 perhaps the D gene, on 6 matching bases. The receptor was isolated from a female patient between 2 and 10 years old who had a stem cell transplant for congenital amegakaryocytic thrombocytopenia, so the T cells may come from the graft donor. This receptor has the CDR3 CASKGQASPETQYF. The nucleotide sequence reads as follows: TGTGCCAGCAAGGGACAAGCATCTCCGGAGACCCAGTACTTC.